The entry below gives a single T cell receptor (beta chain) sequence along with its context. Its cognate antigen is unknown. This specimen comes from a study of shared clonotypes between healthy human individuals. Study conclusions and caveats: Across several donors, naive CD4 shared around 5%, naive CD8 under 4%, memory CD4 2.3%, memory CD8 around 0.42%.

This CDR3 has 14 amino acids. V gave up 7 bases and J gave up 2 bases; unmatched junction bases: 6. Germline-derived CDR1 and CDR2 are MDHEN and SYDVKM. An even split of each subset's genomic DNA across several immunoSEQ plates was performed. This table comes from immunoSEQ multiplex PCR, and its TCRdb copy is limited to in-frame clones, with some not included. Among about 2.3 million clones listed, 85% to 95% were seen once. The sample consisted of naive CD4+ T cells from PBMCs. Sample subset: CD45RA+ positively selected. This chain links TRBV28 with TRBJ1-1, with 8 bases fitting TRBD1. The source is a young man in good health. Some clones in this sample may be carry-over from other donors' samples. The CDR3 loop is CASNEQGVNTEAFF. For the CDR3, the DNA is TGTGCCAGCAACGAACAGGGGGTAAACACTGAAGCTTTCTTT.